These 27 T cell receptor beta chains came from one sample sequenced in a study of STAT3 mutations in large granular lymphocyte leukemia (dated by TCRdb to between 2018 and 2021). Here is what the overall study found, with its caveats: Every T-LGLL patient showed at least one immunodominant TCRbeta clonotype, and about half showed multiple immunodominant subclonotypes.

The antigens for these receptors are not known. Receptor libraries were prepared by the immunoSEQ multiplex PCR assay. TCRdb took over this immuneACCESS table, retaining in-frame rearrangements with V and J assigned. Such tables are incomplete; in checked studies, under half of the missing clones stem from an unresolved V gene, and the remainder is unexplained. Recorded for this sample are 20,000 to 30,000 clones; about 95% of them occurred a single time. The ten largest make up under 7.5% of the sample. Sequencing was carried out using peripheral blood mononuclear cells. The source of these receptors is a man aged 40-49 years with T-cell large granular lymphocyte leukemia. Some clones in this sample may be carry-over from other donors' samples. The age is the age at diagnosis.

The J gene is TRBJ1-2, the V gene TRBV4-3, with no clear D. Germline values: CDR1 LGHNA, CDR2 YSLEER. Trimming cost V 3 bases and J 8 bases, with 13 bases left between them. This CDR3 comprises 13 residues. CDR3: CASSQREVRGYTF. In nucleotides, the CDR3 is TGCGCCAGCAGCCAGAGGGAAGTCAGGGGCTACACCTTC.

The gene calls are TRBV9 and TRBJ1-4; possible D gene TRBD1, 5 bases. The CDR3 runs 15 residues. Trimming took off 0 bases at V and 5 bases at J, with 11 bases between the two ends. Germline V CDR1 and CDR2: SGDLS, YYNGEE. DNA for the CDR3: TGTGCCAGCAGCGTAGGGACACAGAGGAATGAAAAACTGTTTTTT. This sequence encodes CASSVGTQRNEKLFF.

This rearrangement joins TRBV28 to TRBJ2-3; 12 bases agree with TRBD2. Germline CDR1 MDHEN, CDR2 SYDVKM. The CDR3 consists of 14 residues. The trim removed 8 bases at V and 4 bases at J, leaving 4 bases unmatched. CDR3 region: CASSSGGASDTQYF. DNA of the CDR3: TGTGCCAGCTCTAGCGGGGGGGCGTCAGATACGCAGTATTTT.

Written as DNA, the CDR3 is TGTGCCTGGAGTCTCACTTCCCAAGAGACCCAGTACTTC. Encoded protein: CAWSLTSQETQYF. V and J are TRBV30 and TRBJ2-5; no reliable D call. Between the trimmed V and J ends, which lost 2 bases and 1 base, there was a span of 8 bases. Germline CDR1 reads GTSNPN; CDR2 reads SVGIG (reference sequence). CDR3 length: 13 residues.

V gene TRBV7-9 combines with J gene TRBJ1-2; the D is unclear. The germline V gene has CDR1 SEHNR and CDR2 FQNEAQ (reference sequence). The CDR3 consists of 13 residues. Trimming pared 5 bases from V and 4 bases from J, leaving 11 bases between. The CDR3: CASSPDALYGYTF. CDR3 nucleotide sequence: TGTGCCAGCAGCCCCGACGCGCTCTATGGCTACACCTTC.

The chain employs TRBV25-1 and TRBJ2-1; D may be TRBD1 (5 bases). The CDR3 has 14 residues. Germline V gene lookup returns CDR1 MGHDK and CDR2 SYGVNS. The V end was cut by 4 bases, the J end by 1 base, with 8 bases between. The CDR3 nucleotides read TGTGCCAGCAGTGGCAGGGCGTCCTACAATGAGCAGTTCTTC. This translates into CASSGRASYNEQFF.

This sequence joins TRBV4-1 and TRBJ1-6, with TRBD1 matching 7 bases. CDR1 and CDR2 from the germline V gene are MGHRA and YSYEKL. Unmatched junction bases numbered 10, after V lost 1 base and J lost 13 bases. This CDR3 has 15 amino acids. The CDR3 spells CASSQAGTAPHPLHF. CDR3 nucleotides: TGCGCCAGCAGCCAAGCGGGGACAGCGCCACACCCCCTCCACTTT.

The count of this clone is one. This chain joins TRBV18 and TRBJ1-1; D is unresolved. Trimming cost V 2 bases and J 0 bases, with 10 bases left between them. Looked up from germline, CDR1 is KGHSH and CDR2 is LQKENI. This CDR3 spans 15 amino acids. The CDR3 spells CASSPLVGLNTEAFF. In DNA form, the CDR3 reads TGTGCCAGCTCACCATTGGTAGGACTGAACACTGAAGCTTTCTTT.

The chain uses TRBV30 and TRBJ1-1, with 8 nucleotides matching TRBD1. From germline, CDR1 is GTSNPN and CDR2 SVGIG (reference sequence). The CDR3 totals 12 residues. Trimming removed 3 bases from V and 6 bases from J; junction bases left unmatched: 3. The DNA of the CDR3 is TGTGCCTGGAGCCAGGGGGCGGCTGAAGCTTTCTTT. Its protein is CAWSQGAAEAFF.

The gene calls are TRBV19 and TRBJ2-5, with a weak D call TRBD2 (5 bases). Germline values: CDR1 LNHDA, CDR2 SQIVND (reference sequence). The CDR3 contains 13 residues. Trimming left V 4 bases short and J 2 bases short, with 8 bases between. CDR3 protein: CASSTGVQETQYF. CDR3 coding DNA: TGTGCCAGTAGTACCGGGGTACAAGAGACCCAGTACTTC.

The chain is built from TRBV7-2 and TRBJ2-5, with a weak D call TRBD2 (5 bases). The length of the CDR3 is 15 residues. The germline V gene has CDR1 SGHTA and CDR2 FQGNSA. The ends were cut back, 3 bases at V and 1 base at J, with 12 bases in the middle. The DNA for the CDR3 is TGTGCCAGCAGCTTTCGAGGGAACCGCCAAGAGACCCAGTACTTC. It encodes CASSFRGNRQETQYF.

The chain carries TRBV30 and TRBJ1-2; TRBD1 matches at 11 bases. The CDR3 extends over 15 amino acids. The trim removed 4 bases at V and 3 bases at J, leaving 7 bases unmatched. Germline V CDR1 and CDR2: GTSNPN, SVGIG (reference sequence). The CDR3 nucleotides are TGTGCCTGGACTATTGTGGGACAGGGGGACTATGGCTACACCTTC. It translates to CAWTIVGQGDYGYTF.

The CDR3 DNA is TGTGCCAGCAGAGACTATGGACAGGGGGTTCAAGAGACCCAGTACTTC. This sequence encodes CASRDYGQGVQETQYF. The chain carries TRBV25-1 and TRBJ2-5; 10 positions match TRBD1. The CDR3 has 16 residues. V was pared by 6 bases and J by 2 bases, with 9 bases of the junction left unmatched. Per germline, CDR1 MGHDK and CDR2 SYGVNS.

V usage is TRBV5-4 and J usage is TRBJ2-3, with 10 nucleotides matching TRBD2. The CDR3 is 15 residues long. V was clipped by 5 bases and J by 6 bases; unmatched bases: 9. Germline-derived CDR1 and CDR2 are SGHNT and YYREEE (reference sequence). The CDR3 nucleotides are TGTGCCAGCAGTTTTCCGGGACTAGCGTCTGATACGCAGTATTTT. It is translated as CASSFPGLASDTQYF.

With regard to this clone: At one end the junction does not follow the germline gene, possibly because of a read error. The rearrangement uses TRBV30 and TRBJ2-7; the match to TRBD1 covers 7 bases. CDR3 length: 13 residues. CDR1 is GTSNPN, CDR2 SVGIG, per germline (reference sequence). The CDR3 coding sequence is TGTGCCCTGGAAAAGATTGGGACAGAAAATCCTGAGTTC. Translating it yields CALEKIGTENPEF.

The V call is TRBV19, the J call TRBJ2-2; 11 nucleotides align to TRBD2. The CDR3 has 14 residues. The ends lost 9 bases at V and 7 bases at J; junction bases unmatched: 7. Germline loops: CDR1 LNHDA, CDR2 SQIVND (reference sequence). This chain's CDR3 is CASRLAGLGGELFF. The DNA for the CDR3 is TGTGCCAGCCGACTAGCGGGGTTGGGCGGGGAGCTGTTTTTT.

J is TRBJ1-2 and V is TRBV30; maybe TRBD1 (5 bases). Per the germline V gene, CDR1 is GTSNPN and CDR2 is SVGIG (reference sequence). V shed 4 bases and J shed 7 bases, with 22 bases lying between them. This CDR3 has 15 amino acids. The CDR3 is CAWIARAGRATGYTF. CDR3 nucleotides: TGTGCCTGGATTGCGCGGGCAGGGAGGGCCACTGGCTACACCTTC.

The genes are TRBV5-1 and TRBJ2-7; 9 positions match TRBD1. The CDR3 contains 14 residues. Losses at the gene ends were 4 bases for V and 5 bases for J; bases not matched to a gene: 7. Germline V gene lookup returns CDR1 SGHRS and CDR2 YFSETQ. Here the CDR3 reads CASSLRGQGNEQYF. The CDR3 DNA reads TGCGCCAGCAGCCTCCGGGGACAGGGCAACGAGCAGTACTTC.

This clone occurred once. The chain carries TRBV28 and TRBJ2-7; maybe TRBD2 (7 bases). Trimming removed 7 bases at V and 7 bases at J, with 20 bases between. Germline-derived CDR1 and CDR2 are MDHEN and SYDVKM. The CDR3 sequence is 14 residues long. The CDR3 DNA reads as TGTGCCAGCATACCGGAAGGGGGGGGCTGGGAGCAGTACTTC. As protein: CASIPEGGGWEQYF.

V usage is TRBV7-8 and J usage is TRBJ1-1, with D possibly TRBD1 on 5 matching bases. Deletions cut 4 bases from V and 3 bases from J, with 18 bases between. The length of the CDR3 is 16 residues. Germline assignment: CDR1 SGHVS and CDR2 FQNEAQ. CDR3 in amino acids: CASSSLRDPRYTEAFF. In DNA form, the CDR3 reads TGTGCCAGCAGCTCACTCCGGGACCCGCGTTACACTGAAGCTTTCTTT.

The rearrangement uses TRBV7-9 and TRBJ2-7; a weak D match, TRBD1 (5 bases). CDR3 length: 15 amino acids. Germline V gives CDR1 SEHNR, CDR2 FQNEAQ (reference sequence). V lost 8 bases, J lost 1 base, and 18 bases lay in between. In DNA, the CDR3 is TGTGCCAGCGGGGCGGCATACCAGACTTCCTACGAGCAGTACTTC. This gives the protein CASGAAYQTSYEQYF.

The genes are TRBV9 and TRBJ2-1; the match to TRBD2 covers 8 bases. CDR3 length: 15 residues. In germline, CDR1 is SGDLS, CDR2 YYNGEE. V lost 3 bases, J lost 3 bases, and 5 bases stayed unmatched. The CDR3 DNA follows: TGTGCCAGCAGCGCCGGGACTAGTGTCTACAATGAGCAGTTCTTC. The encoded protein is CASSAGTSVYNEQFF.

This clone has more than one count but fewer than ten. The chain links TRBV30 to TRBJ1-2; D is perhaps TRBD1 (5 bases). With 7 bases removed from V and 13 bases from J, the gap between germline ends came to 22 bases. CDR3 length: 12 residues. Germline-derived CDR1 and CDR2 are GTSNPN and SVGIG (reference sequence). CDR3 residues: CASPHTTAYCTF. The CDR3 nucleotides are TGTGCCTCCCCCCATACGACAGCTTACTGCACCTTC.

This clone showed up just once. The V and J genes are TRBV7-9 and TRBJ2-7; the match to TRBD1 covers 12 bases. Per the germline V gene, CDR1 is SEHNR and CDR2 is FQNEAQ (reference sequence). The CDR3 has 15 amino acids. V trimming: 1 base; J trimming: 5 bases; junction bases outside the gene matches: 3. CDR3 residues: CASSLEGQGANEQYF. The DNA for the CDR3 is TGTGCCAGCAGCTTAGAGGGACAGGGGGCCAACGAGCAGTACTTC.

The genes are TRBV5-1 and TRBJ2-5, with TRBD2 identical over 12 bases. This CDR3 has 15 residues. The V and J ends lost 0 bases and 5 bases, in that order; junction bases with no gene match: 2. CDR1 and CDR2 (germline): SGHRS, YFSETQ. CDR3 amino acids: CASSLALAGGETQYF. As DNA, the CDR3 is TGCGCCAGCAGCTTGGCCCTAGCGGGAGGGGAGACCCAGTACTTC.

The gene calls are TRBV5-1 and TRBJ1-2, with 9 bases that match TRBD1. The V segment lost 3 bases and the J segment 4 bases; nucleotides outside the gene matches: 13. The CDR3 consists of 17 residues. Germline V CDR1 and CDR2: SGHRS, YFSETQ. The DNA for the CDR3 is TGCGCCAGCAGCTCCTACAGGACAGGGGTCAATGGCTATGGCTACACCTTC. Its protein is CASSSYRTGVNGYGYTF.

The gene calls are TRBV11-3 and TRBJ2-3; TRBD2 is a possible D gene (6 bases). CDR3 length: 16 amino acids. The ends were cut back, 2 bases at V and 5 bases at J, with 17 bases in the middle. Germline V CDR1 and CDR2: SGHNT, YENEEA. CDR3 in amino acids: CASSLYRVRRGDTQYF. In DNA form, the CDR3 reads TGTGCCAGCAGCTTATACCGGGTGCGGAGGGGAGATACGCAGTATTTT.